These T cell receptor beta chains were read from a single sample in a study of T cell repertoires in ileal Crohn's disease. TCRdb keeps only in-frame clones here, not all; method: immunoSEQ multiplex PCR. The repertoire has approximately 11,000 clones, over 75% of them found once; the top ten carry 9% to 9.5%. The sample taken for sequencing was ileal tissue. The source of these receptors is an adult with Crohn's disease. CDR3s include the opening cysteine and the closing phenylalanine or tryptophan. Fields, in order: clone size, CDR3 length, D gene, J gene, V gene, CDR3 DNA, CDR3 protein. The D gene is left open where the match is weak. Clone sizes are given selectively: once, few, many, or a class where the clone is expanded.

>once|15|TRBD2|TRBJ2-3|TRBV30
TGTGCCTGGAGTTCACCGGGACTAGCGAGTGGTACGCAGTATTTT
CAWSSPGLASGTQYF
>NA|16|TRBD2|TRBJ2-6|TRBV9
TGTGCCAGCAGCCCCCGGGGGGGGGCCGGGGCCAACGTCCTGACTTTC
CASSPRGGAGANVLTF
>NA|13|NA|TRBJ1-3|TRBV27
TGTGCCAGCAGTCCCCTGGGCGGAAACACCATATATTTT
CASSPLGGNTIYF
>NA|12|NA|TRBJ1-1|TRBV2
TGTGCCAGCTCCTTCGGACAAGCTGAAGCTTTCTTT
CASSFGQAEAFF
>NA|13|NA|TRBJ2-5|TRBV6-1
TGTGCCAGCAGTGAAGGGACTGGTGAGACCCAGTACTTC
CASSEGTGETQYF
>few|15|NA|TRBJ2-3|TRBV5-6
TGTGCCAGCAGCTTGTTGGGTTACCTCACAGATACGCAGTATTTT
CASSLLGYLTDTQYF
>NA|15|TRBD1|TRBJ1-2|TRBV6-5
TGTGCCAGCAGTTACGACGGGACAGGGACTTATGGCTACACCTTC
CASSYDGTGTYGYTF
>NA|14|NA|TRBJ2-3|TRBV18
TGTGCCAGCTCACTCAATCGGGGAACAGATACGCAGTATTTT
CASSLNRGTDTQYF
>NA|10|NA|TRBJ1-2|TRBV20-1
TGCAGTGCCAAACCCGGTGGCTACACCTTC
CSAKPGGYTF
>NA|14|TRBD2|TRBJ2-1|TRBV5-1
TGCGCCAGCAGTTGGGGAGGGACCGACAATGAGCAGTTCTTC
CASSWGGTDNEQFF
>NA|14|NA|TRBJ2-1|TRBV30
TGTGCCTGGTCCCGGGACTCTTCCTACAATGAGCAGTTCTTC
CAWSRDSSYNEQFF
>NA|13|NA|TRBJ1-1|TRBV30
TGTGCCTGGAGCTCGACGGTGAACACTGAAGCTTTCTTT
CAWSSTVNTEAFF
>NA|13|NA|TRBJ1-1|TRBV2
TGTGCCAGCAGGCGGATAGTAGACACTGAAGCTTTCTTT
CASRRIVDTEAFF
>NA|16|NA|TRBJ1-5|TRBV2
TGTGCCAGCAGTGTCTACTTTGCAGGGAAAAATCAGCCCCAGCATTTT
CASSVYFAGKNQPQHF
>NA|18|NA|TRBJ1-2|TRBV5-4
TGTGCCAGCCACGATAACCGTCACGTCGGCGGAGGGAGCTATGGCTACACCTTC
CASHDNRHVGGGSYGYTF
>NA|16|TRBD2|TRBJ2-5|TRBV15
TGTGCCACCAGCAGAGGCGGCGGGGGGTACCAAGAGACCCAGTACTTC
CATSRGGGGYQETQYF
>NA|16|NA|TRBJ2-1|TRBV5-4
TGTGCCAGCAGCCTTCGCACTAGCTCCCTGGCCAATGAGCAGTTCTTC
CASSLRTSSLANEQFF
>NA|13|NA|TRBJ2-7|TRBV30
TGTGCCTGGAGTGTAGGGGCGACCTACGAGCAGTACTTC
CAWSVGATYEQYF
>NA|15|NA|TRBJ2-6|TRBV15
TGTGCCACCAGCAACGCGCTCTCTGGGGCCAACGTCCTGACTTTC
CATSNALSGANVLTF
>NA|15|TRBD1|TRBJ1-2|TRBV4-1
TGCGCCAGCAGCCAAGATACAGGGGTCCTCAGTGGCTACACCTTC
CASSQDTGVLSGYTF
>NA|16|TRBD2|TRBJ2-2|TRBV6-1
TGTGCCAGCAGTGAAAGCGGGAGGAGGTACACCGGGGAGCTGTTTTTT
CASSESGRRYTGELFF
>NA|15|TRBD1|TRBJ1-2|TRBV5-5
TGTGCCAGCGGTCAGGGACAGGGGCCGAACTATGGCTACACCTTC
CASGQGQGPNYGYTF
>NA|15|NA|TRBJ1-2|TRBV7-2
TGTGCCAGCAGCCCGGCACCCCGGGCAATGAGTGGCTACACCTTC
CASSPAPRAMSGYTF
>NA|13|NA|TRBJ2-2|TRBV9
TGTGCCAGCAGTCCCCTCACGACCGGGGAGCTGTTTTTT
CASSPLTTGELFF
>once|15|NA|TRBJ1-2|TRBV19
TGTGCCAGTCTAAGCCGAGGGCTGGTTAACTATGGCTACACCTTC
CASLSRGLVNYGYTF
>once|14|TRBD2|TRBJ2-2|TRBV29-1
TGCAGCGTTGAAGTAGCGGGGGTCACCGGGGAGCTGTTTTTT
CSVEVAGVTGELFF
>NA|13|NA|TRBJ1-2|TRBV6-5
TGTGCCAGCAGCTCCGGGCCTAACTATGGCTACACCTTC
CASSSGPNYGYTF
>NA|16|NA|TRBJ1-1|TRBV27
TGTGCCAGCAGTCCCCTATATGGGGGAATGAACACTGAAGCTTTCTTT
CASSPLYGGMNTEAFF
>NA|12|NA|TRBJ2-1|TRBV10-3
TGTGCCATCAGTGTCAGGGAATATGAGCAGTTCTTC
CAISVREYEQFF
>NA|15|NA|TRBJ2-1|TRBV6-5
TGTGCCAGCAGTTACGGGCTACCGTCCTCCAATGAGCAGTTCTTC
CASSYGLPSSNEQFF
>NA|15|NA|TRBJ2-1|TRBV7-6
TGTGCCAGCAGCCTGGTCCATTTCGGCTACAATGAGCAGTTCTTC
CASSLVHFGYNEQFF
>few|15|NA|TRBJ1-5|TRBV7-2
TGTGCCAGCAGCCCCTGGGGGGATAGCAATCAGCCCCAGCATTTT
CASSPWGDSNQPQHF
>NA|14|NA|TRBJ1-1|TRBV5-1
TGCGCCAGCAGCTTCGACGGACGGAACACTGAAGCTTTCTTT
CASSFDGRNTEAFF
>NA|12|NA|TRBJ2-7|TRBV7-2
TGTGCCAGCAGCCCGTTCGTGGGCGAGCAGTACTTC
CASSPFVGEQYF
>NA|16|TRBD2|TRBJ2-1|TRBV4-1
TGCGCCAGCAGCCAAGGCCCAGCGGGAGGCTTCAATGAGCAGTTCTTC
CASSQGPAGGFNEQFF
>NA|14|NA|TRBJ2-1|TRBV18
TGTGCCAGCTCACCCGCCTTTAGGGAGAAAGAGCAGTTCTTC
CASSPAFREKEQFF
>few|15|NA|TRBJ1-2|TRBV4-3
TGCGCCAGCAGCCTATACAGTACGGGGGCTGACGGCTACACCTTC
CASSLYSTGADGYTF